Presented here are 18 T cell receptor beta chains from one specimen sequenced in a study of vaccination and CD4 T cells after COVID-19. An Oncomine TCR Beta short-read assay was used to sequence the DNA from cultured CD4+ T cells. TCRdb ran MiXCR on the PCR reads and lists one entry per CDR3 protein. In the table there are 13,000 or so distinct CDR3 sequences, about 40% of which are singletons. These TCRs are of unknown antigen specificity. The treatment was: roughly ten-day PBMC culture with coronavirus spike peptide pools or control peptides (ViraFEST assay). Source material: CD4+ T cells from blood, cultured in vitro. These receptors all come from a human donor who had recovered from COVID-19.

This clonotype was seen more than once but under ten times. V and J are TRBV6-1 and TRBJ2-5; the D is unclear. Trimming pared 0 bases from V and 5 bases from J, leaving 7 bases between. In germline, CDR1 is MNHNS, CDR2 SASEGT. This CDR3 is 13 amino acids long. CDR3 protein: CASSEATVETQYF. CDR3 coding DNA: TGTGCCAGCAGTGAAGCAACCGTGGAGACCCAGTACTTC.

The CDR3: CASSFTGNEQYF. DNA of the CDR3: TGTGCCAGCAGCTTTACAGGGAACGAGCAGTACTTC. The rearrangement uses TRBV5-4 and TRBJ2-7, with D maybe TRBD1 (6 bases). This CDR3 contains 12 residues. The germline CDR1 and CDR2 sequences are SGHNT and YYREEE (reference sequence). V was clipped by 2 bases and J by 5 bases, with 8 bases between them.

This rearrangement joins TRBV5-8 to TRBJ2-7; D uncertain. The CDR3 is 12 residues long. Trimming cost V 2 bases and J 8 bases, with 11 bases left between them. Germline values: CDR1 SGHTS, CDR2 YDEGEE. The CDR3 nucleotides read TGTGCCAGCAGCTTACGGTATACGAAGCAGTACTTC. Translating it yields CASSLRYTKQYF.

V gene TRBV5-1 combines with J gene TRBJ1-1; TRBD1 might be the D (5 bases). The V and J ends lost 2 bases and 1 base respectively, with 6 bases between them. Germline V CDR1 and CDR2: SGHRS, YFSETQ. The CDR3 runs 13 residues. The CDR3 reads CASSFGGNTEAFF. The DNA for the CDR3 is TGCGCCAGCAGCTTCGGGGGGAACACTGAAGCTTTCTTT.

This chain connects TRBV4-1 to TRBJ2-2; 7 bases align to TRBD2. The CDR3 spans 17 residues. V gave up 0 bases and J gave up 1 base; unmatched junction bases: 5. The germline V gene has CDR1 MGHRA and CDR2 YSYEKL. The CDR3 spells CASSQDRASGNTGELFF. CDR3 DNA sequence: TGCGCCAGCAGCCAAGATCGGGCTAGCGGGAACACCGGGGAGCTGTTTTTT.

The chain combines TRBV11-3 with TRBJ1-2; D perhaps matches TRBD1 (5 bases). The CDR3 contains 14 residues. CDR1 and CDR2 from the germline V gene are SGHNT and YENEEA. Trimming took 2 bases from V and 6 from J, leaving 13 bases between them. The CDR3 DNA follows: TGTGCCAGCAGCTTAAGTGGGGGAGTGGATGGCTACACCTTC. Its translation: CASSLSGGVDGYTF.

The gene calls are TRBV18 and TRBJ2-1; 8 bases map to TRBD2. Germline lookup yields CDR1 KGHSH and CDR2 LQKENI. Germline trimming cut 4 bases from V and 4 bases from J; bases unmatched to any gene: 9. The CDR3 is 16 amino acids. CDR3 nucleotide sequence: TGTGCCAGCTCACGAGGACGGGAGGGGCTTTACAATGAGCAGTTCTTC. This encodes CASSRGREGLYNEQFF.

This clonotype was picked up a small number of times. The gene calls are TRBV10-1 and TRBJ2-2; tentatively, D is TRBD1 (6 bases). This CDR3 contains 14 residues. Germline CDR1 and CDR2: WNHNN and SYGVQD (reference sequence). Trimming took 4 bases from V and 1 from J, leaving 7 bases between them. Here the CDR3 DNA reads TGCGCCAGCAGTGCGGGACAGAACACCGGGGAGCTGTTTTTT. This translates into CASSAGQNTGELFF.

The chain recombines TRBV2 with TRBJ2-3; no clear D. Germline V gene lookup returns CDR1 SNHLY and CDR2 FYNNEI. Between the trimmed V and J ends, which lost 7 bases and 0 bases, there was a span of 14 bases. This CDR3 region has 15 residues. The CDR3 DNA is TGTGCCAGCATCTGGAACAGCCGTAGCACAGATACGCAGTATTTT. This gives the protein CASIWNSRSTDTQYF. Supplemented by reference TRBV2 and TRBJ2-3, the full variable domain reads EPEVTQTPSHQVTQMGQEVILRCVPISNHLYFYWYRQILGQKVEFLVSFYNNEISEKSEIFDDQFSVERPDGSNFTLKIRSTKLEDSAMYFCASIWNSRSTDTQYFGPGTRLTVL.

The chain is built from TRBV5-1 and TRBJ2-2; D unresolved. Germline CDR1 is SGHRS and CDR2 is YFSETQ. The CDR3 has 14 residues. With 6 bases removed from V and 7 bases from J, the gap between germline ends came to 16 bases. Here the CDR3 DNA reads TGCGCCAGCAATAGGTTAGGAGCTAGCGGGGAGCTGTTTTTT. This sequence encodes CASNRLGASGELFF.

This sequence joins TRBV2 and TRBJ2-2, with TRBD1 as a possible D gene (5 bases). Trimming cost V 4 bases and J 4 bases, with 13 bases left between them. This CDR3 comprises 15 residues. The V gene's germline CDR1 is SNHLY and CDR2 FYNNEI. CDR3 DNA: TGTGCCAGCAGTGCGTCCAGGGTTAGCACCGGGGAGCTGTTTTTT. This sequence encodes CASSASRVSTGELFF.

This clonotype appeared a single time. The chain has TRBV20-1 and TRBJ2-3; D ambiguous. Germline CDR1 and CDR2: DFQATT and SNEGSKA (reference sequence). V was trimmed by 8 bases and J by 2 bases, leaving 11 bases between them. This CDR3 contains 12 residues. The CDR3: CSPSETTDTQYF. The CDR3 DNA sequence: TGCAGTCCCTCTGAGACCACAGATACGCAGTATTTT.

The table lists this clonotype with a count of one. The J gene is TRBJ2-5, the V gene TRBV27; 7 bases are shared with TRBD2. Looked up from germline, CDR1 is MNHEY and CDR2 is SMNVEV (reference sequence). J gave up 5 bases and V 1 base, and 1 base lay outside the gene matches. The CDR3 is made up of 13 amino acids. The CDR3 loop is CASSLLGGETQYF. The DNA for the CDR3 is TGTGCCAGCAGTTTATTGGGAGGGGAGACCCAGTACTTC.

The CDR3 is CASSFGTGRNQPQHF. CDR3 nucleotide sequence: TGTGCCAGCAGCTTCGGGACAGGGAGGAATCAGCCCCAGCATTTT. The rearrangement joins TRBV2 to TRBJ1-5; 9 nucleotides line up with TRBD1. The J segment lost 4 bases and the V segment lost 6 bases, leaving 7 bases of the junction unmatched. Per germline, CDR1 SNHLY and CDR2 FYNNEI. The CDR3 spans 15 residues. The variable domain in full, with the rest retrieved from reference TRBV2 and TRBJ1-5, is EPEVTQTPSHQVTQMGQEVILRCVPISNHLYFYWYRQILGQKVEFLVSFYNNEISEKSEIFDDQFSVERPDGSNFTLKIRSTKLEDSAMYFCASSFGTGRNQPQHFGDGTRLSIL.

Only a few counts were recorded for this clonotype. V gene TRBV20-1 combines with J gene TRBJ2-3; 10 nucleotides line up with TRBD2. V lost 6 bases and J lost 3; bases outside the gene matches: 15. The germline gives CDR1 DFQATT, CDR2 SNEGSKA (reference sequence). The CDR3 loop spans 17 amino acids. CDR3 region: CSAQDWLAGEGTDTQYF. The CDR3, as DNA: TGCAGTGCGCAAGATTGGCTAGCGGGAGAAGGGACAGATACGCAGTATTTT.

The chain carries TRBV6-1 and TRBJ2-2; 9 positions match TRBD1. CDR3 length: 15 amino acids. Germline loops: CDR1 MNHNS, CDR2 SASEGT. V was pared by 8 bases and J by 5 bases, with 9 bases of the junction left unmatched. DNA for the CDR3: TGTGCCAGCGGCTCGACAGGGGGAGGGACCGGGGAGCTGTTTTTT. It yields the protein CASGSTGGGTGELFF.

This chain links TRBV20-1 with TRBJ1-4; a possible D gene is TRBD1 (6 bases). The CDR3 covers 14 residues. Germline CDR1 and CDR2: DFQATT and SNEGSKA (reference sequence). With 3 bases removed from V and 3 bases from J, the gap between germline ends came to 11 bases. The CDR3 spells CSARTGAPNEKLFF. DNA for the CDR3: TGCAGTGCTAGGACAGGAGCCCCTAATGAAAAACTGTTTTTT.

The chain uses TRBV20-1 and TRBJ2-7, with 7 bases fitting TRBD1. From germline, CDR1 is DFQATT and CDR2 SNEGSKA (reference sequence). This CDR3 spans 13 amino acids. Unmatched junction bases numbered 7, after V lost 5 bases and J lost 3 bases. CDR3: CSAQTGLNYEQYF. The CDR3 DNA follows: TGCAGTGCTCAGACAGGGCTGAACTACGAGCAGTACTTC.